This is a list of T cell receptor beta chains from one sample in a study of blood T cell repertoires in COVID-19. Sequencing used immunoSEQ multiplex PCR; TCRdb keeps in-frame clones, though not all of them. Found here are 250,000 to 300,000 clones, about nine tenths of them singletons; the top ten hold less than 3%. Sequencing was carried out using PBMCs or T cells enriched from blood (not recorded which). The receptors originated from a woman aged 45-60 years who had been exposed to COVID-19. The CDR3 runs from the conserved cysteine through the conserved F or W. The D gene is left open where the match is weak. Clone size appears in some rows only: once, few, many, or a class for an expanded clone.

V gene	J gene	CDR3 length	D gene	clone size	CDR3 protein	CDR3 DNA
TRBV4-1	TRBJ1-1	14	NA	NA	CASSQDNLRTEAFF	TGCGCCAGCAGCCAAGATAACTTACGGACTGAAGCTTTCTTT
TRBV7-2	TRBJ1-5	14	NA	NA	CASSLASSNQPQHF	TGTGCCAGCAGCTTAGCGTCGAGCAATCAGCCCCAGCATTTT
TRBV28	TRBJ2-2	14	NA	NA	CASNSLTHTGELFF	TGTGCCAGCAATTCCCTGACTCACACCGGGGAGCTGTTTTTT
TRBV7-8	TRBJ1-3	13	NA	NA	CASSFLDGSTIYF	TGTGCCAGCAGCTTCCTAGACGGGTCAACCATATATTTT
TRBV5-1	TRBJ2-1	16	TRBD1	NA	CASSFNTGTGADEQFF	TGCGCCAGCAGCTTTAATACCGGGACAGGGGCGGATGAGCAGTTCTTC
TRBV9	TRBJ2-5	13	TRBD2	NA	CASSAGGQETQYF	TGTGCCAGCAGTGCGGGGGGGCAAGAGACCCAGTACTTC
TRBV19	TRBJ1-2	17	TRBD1	NA	CASRGYTRDSSNYGYTF	TGTGCCAGTAGGGGATACACCAGGGACAGCTCTAACTATGGCTACACCTTC
TRBV12-3/TRBV12-4	TRBJ1-3	13	NA	once	CATRGFSGNTIYF	TGTGCCACCCGGGGATTTTCTGGAAACACCATATATTTT
TRBV7-2	TRBJ1-1	12	NA	few	CASSPQGYRAFF	TGTGCCAGCAGCCCTCAGGGGTATAGAGCTTTCTTT
TRBV4-1	TRBJ1-5	15	NA	NA	CASSQDLTGNQPQHF	TGCGCCAGCAGCCAAGATCTAACAGGGAATCAGCCCCAGCATTTT
TRBV27	TRBJ1-1	13	NA	NA	CASSFGRYTEAFF	TGTGCCAGCAGTTTTGGCAGGTACACTGAAGCTTTCTTT
TRBV19	TRBJ1-5	15	NA	NA	CASSIEAGISQPQHF	TGTGCCAGTAGTATTGAGGCAGGGATAAGTCAGCCCCAGCATTTT
TRBV5-1	TRBJ1-1	13	TRBD1	NA	CASSKGGVTEAFF	TGCGCCAGCAGCAAAGGGGGCGTCACTGAAGCTTTCTTT
TRBV5-1	TRBJ2-3	13	NA	NA	CASSPALTDTQYF	TGCGCCAGCAGCCCCGCCCTAACAGATACGCAGTATTTT
TRBV19	TRBJ1-2	15	TRBD1	NA	CASTLGTGVSYGYTF	TGTGCCAGTACCCTCGGAACAGGGGTCTCTTATGGCTACACCTTC
TRBV12-5	TRBJ2-2	12	NA	NA	CASGLGLGELFF	TGTGCTAGTGGTTTGGGACTCGGGGAGCTGTTTTTT
TRBV27	TRBJ2-1	15	TRBD2	NA	CASLRGDGYSNEQFF	TGTGCCAGCCTCCGGGGGGATGGGTACTCCAATGAGCAGTTCTTC
TRBV3-1/TRBV3-2	TRBJ1-2	15	NA	NA	CASSQVPGDNYGYTF	TGTGCCAGCAGCCAAGTTCCAGGGGATAACTATGGCTACACCTTC
TRBV28	TRBJ2-6	17	NA	NA	CASSSRGSRSGANVLTF	TGTGCCAGCAGTTCCCGGGGGTCCCGCTCTGGGGCCAACGTCCTGACTTTC
TRBV5-8	TRBJ2-7	13	TRBD1	NA	CASSRTGRSEQYF	TGTGCCAGCAGCCGGACAGGAAGAAGCGAGCAGTACTTC
TRBV30	TRBJ1-5	13	TRBD1	NA	CAWKGASNQPQHF	TGTGCCTGGAAGGGGGCGAGCAATCAGCCCCAGCATTTT
TRBV12-3/TRBV12-4	TRBJ2-3	13	NA	once	CASSLGDLDTQYF	TGTGCCAGCAGTTTAGGAGACTTGGATACGCAGTATTTT
TRBV28	TRBJ1-2	14	NA	NA	CASSFPGGIYGYTF	TGTGCCAGCAGTTTTCCAGGAGGCATCTATGGCTACACCTTC
TRBV28	TRBJ2-7	12	NA	once	CASSGDIYEQYF	TGTGCCAGCAGTGGGGACATCTACGAGCAGTACTTC
TRBV6-5	TRBJ2-5	14	NA	NA	CASSYSVGLETQYF	TGTGCCAGCAGTTACTCTGTGGGCTTGGAGACCCAGTACTTC
TRBV7-2	TRBJ2-1	14	NA	NA	CASSLSSSYNEQFF	TGTGCCAGCAGCCTTTCGAGCTCCTACAATGAGCAGTTCTTC
TRBV4-1	TRBJ1-5	19	TRBD1	NA	CASSQDPSDRGLSNQPQHF	TGCGCCAGCAGCCAAGATCCCTCGGACAGGGGACTTAGCAATCAGCCCCAGCATTTT
TRBV30	TRBJ1-1	14	NA	once	CAWSVASMNTEAFF	TGTGCCTGGAGTGTAGCCTCAATGAACACTGAAGCTTTCTTT
TRBV7-9	TRBJ2-4	15	TRBD2	NA	CASSRSGVAKNIQYF	TGTGCCAGCAGCCGTAGCGGGGTAGCCAAAAACATTCAGTACTTC